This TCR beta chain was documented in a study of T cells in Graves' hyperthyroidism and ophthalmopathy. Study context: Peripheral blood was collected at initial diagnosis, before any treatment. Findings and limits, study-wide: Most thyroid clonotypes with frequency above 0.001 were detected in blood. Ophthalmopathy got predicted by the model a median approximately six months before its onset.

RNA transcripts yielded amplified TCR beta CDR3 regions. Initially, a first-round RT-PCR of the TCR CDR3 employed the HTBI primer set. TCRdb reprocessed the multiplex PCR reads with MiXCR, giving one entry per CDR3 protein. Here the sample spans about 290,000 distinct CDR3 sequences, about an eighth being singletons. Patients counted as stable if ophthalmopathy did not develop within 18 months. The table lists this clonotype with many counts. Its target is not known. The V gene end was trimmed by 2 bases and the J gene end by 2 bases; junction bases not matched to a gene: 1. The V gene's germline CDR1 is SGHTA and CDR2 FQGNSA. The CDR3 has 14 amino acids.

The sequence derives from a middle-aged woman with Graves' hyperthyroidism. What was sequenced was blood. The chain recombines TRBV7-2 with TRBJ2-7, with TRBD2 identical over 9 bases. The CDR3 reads CASSLWTSAYEQYF. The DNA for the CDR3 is TGTGCCAGCAGCTTATGGACTAGCGCCTACGAGCAGTACTTC.